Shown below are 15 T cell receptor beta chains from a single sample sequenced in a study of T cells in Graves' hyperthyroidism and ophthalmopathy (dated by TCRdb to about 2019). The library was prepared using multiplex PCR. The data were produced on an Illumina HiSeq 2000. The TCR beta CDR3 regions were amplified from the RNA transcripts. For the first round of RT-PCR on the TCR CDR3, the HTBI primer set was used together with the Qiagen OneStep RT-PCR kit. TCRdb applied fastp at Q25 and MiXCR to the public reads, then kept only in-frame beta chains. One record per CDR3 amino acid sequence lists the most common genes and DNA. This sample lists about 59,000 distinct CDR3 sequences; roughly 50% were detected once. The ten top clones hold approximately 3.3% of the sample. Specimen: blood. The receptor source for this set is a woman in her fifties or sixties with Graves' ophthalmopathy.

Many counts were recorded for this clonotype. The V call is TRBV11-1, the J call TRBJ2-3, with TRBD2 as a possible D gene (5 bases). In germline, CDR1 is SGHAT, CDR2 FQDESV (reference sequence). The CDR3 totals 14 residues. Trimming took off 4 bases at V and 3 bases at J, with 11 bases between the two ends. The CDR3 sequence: CASSWGALTDTQYF. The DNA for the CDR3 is TGTGCCAGCAGCTGGGGAGCACTTACAGATACGCAGTATTTT.

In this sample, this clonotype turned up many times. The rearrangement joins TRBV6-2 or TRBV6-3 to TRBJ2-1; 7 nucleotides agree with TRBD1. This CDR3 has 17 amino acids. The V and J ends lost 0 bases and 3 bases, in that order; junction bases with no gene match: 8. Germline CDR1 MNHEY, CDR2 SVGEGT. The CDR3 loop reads CASSYSGPGGIYNEQFF. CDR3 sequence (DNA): TGTGCCAGCAGTTACTCTGGCCCAGGGGGAATCTACAATGAGCAGTTCTTC.

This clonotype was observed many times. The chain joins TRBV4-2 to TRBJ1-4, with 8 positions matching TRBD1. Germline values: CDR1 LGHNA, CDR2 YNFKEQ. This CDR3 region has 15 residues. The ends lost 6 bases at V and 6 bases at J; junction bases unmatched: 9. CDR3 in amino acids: CASSTNRGTDEKLFF. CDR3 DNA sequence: TGTGCCAGCAGTACCAACAGGGGGACTGATGAAAAACTGTTTTTT.

The CDR3 loop is CSARRDSYSNQPQHF. The CDR3 bases are TGCAGTGCTAGAAGGGACAGCTATAGCAATCAGCCCCAGCATTTT. The chain carries TRBV20-1 and TRBJ1-5; 7 nucleotides line up with TRBD1. Germline trimming cut 2 bases from V and 0 bases from J; bases unmatched to any gene: 4. CDR1 DFQATT and CDR2 SNEGSKA come from the germline V gene (reference sequence). The CDR3 has 15 amino acids.

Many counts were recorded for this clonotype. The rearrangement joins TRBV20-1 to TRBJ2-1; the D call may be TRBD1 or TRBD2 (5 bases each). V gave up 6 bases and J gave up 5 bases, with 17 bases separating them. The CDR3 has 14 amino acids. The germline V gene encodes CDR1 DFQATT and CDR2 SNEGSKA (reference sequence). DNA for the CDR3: TGCAGTGCCATGAGGGGTGGCCTGGACAATGAGCAGTTCTTC. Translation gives CSAMRGGLDNEQFF.

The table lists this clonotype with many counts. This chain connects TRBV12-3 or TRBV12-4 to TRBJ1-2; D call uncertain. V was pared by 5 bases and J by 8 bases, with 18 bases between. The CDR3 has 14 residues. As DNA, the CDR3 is TGTGCCAGCAGTCCCATTTCCGGGGATGGGGGCTACACCTTC. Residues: CASSPISGDGGYTF.

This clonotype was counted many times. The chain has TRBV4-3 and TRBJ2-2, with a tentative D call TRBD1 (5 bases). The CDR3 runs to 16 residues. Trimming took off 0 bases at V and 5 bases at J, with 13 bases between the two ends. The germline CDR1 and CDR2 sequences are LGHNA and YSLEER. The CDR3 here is CASSQENLQVTGELFF. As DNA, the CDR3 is TGCGCCAGCAGCCAAGAGAATCTACAGGTGACCGGGGAGCTGTTTTTT.

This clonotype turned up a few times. The chain's CDR3 is CASSIHRVSNYGYTF. Here the CDR3 DNA reads TGTGCCAGCAGCATCCACAGGGTTTCCAACTATGGCTACACCTTC. This chain links TRBV7-2 with TRBJ1-2, with D tentatively TRBD1 (6 bases). In germline, CDR1 is SGHTA, CDR2 FQGNSA. The CDR3 consists of 15 residues. The germline V and J ends were trimmed by 5 bases and 2 bases, with 15 bases remaining between them.

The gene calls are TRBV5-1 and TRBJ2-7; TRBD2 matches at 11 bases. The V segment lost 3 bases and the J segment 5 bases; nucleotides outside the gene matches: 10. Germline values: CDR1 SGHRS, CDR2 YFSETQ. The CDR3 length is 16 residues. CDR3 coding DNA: TGCGCCAGCAGCTCCCCTAGCGGGGGGCCAACCAACGAGCAGTACTTC. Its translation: CASSSPSGGPTNEQYF.

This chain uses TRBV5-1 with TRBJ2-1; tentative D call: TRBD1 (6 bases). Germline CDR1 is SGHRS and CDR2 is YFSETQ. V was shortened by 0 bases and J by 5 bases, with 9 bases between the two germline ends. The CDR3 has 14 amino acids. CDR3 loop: CASSLDRADNEQFF. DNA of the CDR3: TGCGCCAGCAGCTTGGACAGGGCTGACAATGAGCAGTTCTTC.

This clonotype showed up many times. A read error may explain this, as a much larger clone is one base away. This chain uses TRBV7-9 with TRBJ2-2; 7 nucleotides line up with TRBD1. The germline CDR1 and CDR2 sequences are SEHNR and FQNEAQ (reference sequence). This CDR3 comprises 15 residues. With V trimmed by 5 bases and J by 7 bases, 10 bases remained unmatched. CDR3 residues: CASSQVQGDIGELFF. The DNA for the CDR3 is TGTGCCAGCAGCCAAGTGCAGGGGGACATCGGGGAGCTGTTTTTT.

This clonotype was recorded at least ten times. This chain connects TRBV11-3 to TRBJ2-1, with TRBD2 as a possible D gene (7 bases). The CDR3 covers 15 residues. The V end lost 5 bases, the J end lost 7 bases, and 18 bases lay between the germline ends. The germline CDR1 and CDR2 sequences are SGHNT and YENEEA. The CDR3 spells CASSRRGAGANEQFF. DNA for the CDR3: TGTGCCAGCAGCCGCCGGGGGGCAGGGGCAAATGAGCAGTTCTTC.

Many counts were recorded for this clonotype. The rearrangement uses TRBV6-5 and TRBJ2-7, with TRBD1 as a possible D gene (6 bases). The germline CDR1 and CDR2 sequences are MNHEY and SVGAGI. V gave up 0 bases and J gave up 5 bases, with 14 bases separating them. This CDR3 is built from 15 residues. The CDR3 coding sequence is TGTGCCAGCAGTTACTCGACAGGTACTGCGGACGAGCAGTACTTC. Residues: CASSYSTGTADEQYF.

The CDR3 is CSALGQGADTQYF. The CDR3 coding sequence is TGCAGTGCTCTGGGACAGGGGGCGGATACGCAGTATTTT. The chain links TRBV20-1 to TRBJ2-3; 12 bases agree with TRBD1. Trimming cost V 5 bases and J 6 bases; bases outside gene matches: 3. The length of the CDR3 is 13 residues. Germline CDR1 DFQATT, CDR2 SNEGSKA (reference sequence).

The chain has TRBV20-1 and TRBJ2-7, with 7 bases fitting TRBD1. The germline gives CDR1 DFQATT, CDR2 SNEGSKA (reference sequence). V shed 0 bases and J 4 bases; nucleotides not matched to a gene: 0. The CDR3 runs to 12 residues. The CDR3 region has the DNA TGCAGTGCTAGAGAGACAGGGTACGAGCAGTACTTC. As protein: CSARETGYEQYF.